This entry is about one T cell receptor (beta chain). Unique molecular identifiers were incorporated into the prepared TCRbeta library. MiXCR, run by TCRdb on the PCR reads, gives a single entry per CDR3 protein. The repertoire holds some 220,000 distinct CDR3 sequences, with about 9.2% as singletons. The data belong to a study of T-cell reconstitution after alpha-beta-depleted transplantation in children. The sequenced sample was PBMCs from the stem cell graft donor, obtained from the stem cell graft. This receptor was identified in a human donor who donated a stem cell graft to a child with acute lymphoblastic leukemia.

CDR3 residues: CASTPGLLGTGGNIQYF. Written as DNA, the CDR3 is TGTGCCAGCACCCCGGGGCTTCTCGGTACTGGAGGGAACATTCAGTACTTC. The J gene is TRBJ2-4, the V gene TRBV27; maybe TRBD2 (6 bases). The CDR3 has 17 amino acids. Germline CDR1 MNHEY, CDR2 SMNVEV (reference sequence). V was trimmed by 7 bases and J by 7 bases, leaving 26 bases between them.